This TCR beta chain originates from a study of shared clonotypes between healthy human individuals. Study-wide context: CD4 naive cells filled three plates per donor, CD4 memory three, CD8 naive two and CD8 memory one. Study outcomes and limitations: Some naive CD4 clonotypes, around 5%, turned up in common across a handful of donors.

A word on this clone: Its matching antigen is unknown.

The split of CD4+ cells yielded CD45RA+ naive and CD45RA-negative memory subsets. The CDR3 is 13 amino acids. Germline CDR1 is KGHSY and CDR2 is FQNENV. V dropped 7 bases and J dropped 5 bases, with 14 bases sitting between them. Sorted-subset replicate PCR reactions contained roughly 200 ng DNA, corresponding to about 30,000 T cell genomes. Repertoires were generated with immunoSEQ multiplex PCR, while TCRdb's copy carries only in-frame clones and drops some. The sample shows some 2 million clones, 95% of them seen only once. The receptor comes from a man aged 18-30 years in good health. The chain combines TRBV16 with TRBJ1-2; the D gene is possibly TRBD1 (6 bases). Sequencing was done on a sample of naive CD4+ T cells sorted from blood. Subset given: CD45RA+ positively selected. CDR3 sequence (DNA): TGTGCCAGCAATACCGGGACAAGATATGGCTACACCTTC. Translated: CASNTGTRYGYTF. The complete variable domain, with remaining parts taken from reference TRBV16 and TRBJ1-2, reads GEEVAQTPKHLVRGEGQKAKLYCAPIKGHSYVFWYQQVLKNEFKFLISFQNENVFDETGMPKERFSAKCLPNSPCSLEIQATKLEDSAVYFCASNTGTRYGYTFGSGTRLTVV.